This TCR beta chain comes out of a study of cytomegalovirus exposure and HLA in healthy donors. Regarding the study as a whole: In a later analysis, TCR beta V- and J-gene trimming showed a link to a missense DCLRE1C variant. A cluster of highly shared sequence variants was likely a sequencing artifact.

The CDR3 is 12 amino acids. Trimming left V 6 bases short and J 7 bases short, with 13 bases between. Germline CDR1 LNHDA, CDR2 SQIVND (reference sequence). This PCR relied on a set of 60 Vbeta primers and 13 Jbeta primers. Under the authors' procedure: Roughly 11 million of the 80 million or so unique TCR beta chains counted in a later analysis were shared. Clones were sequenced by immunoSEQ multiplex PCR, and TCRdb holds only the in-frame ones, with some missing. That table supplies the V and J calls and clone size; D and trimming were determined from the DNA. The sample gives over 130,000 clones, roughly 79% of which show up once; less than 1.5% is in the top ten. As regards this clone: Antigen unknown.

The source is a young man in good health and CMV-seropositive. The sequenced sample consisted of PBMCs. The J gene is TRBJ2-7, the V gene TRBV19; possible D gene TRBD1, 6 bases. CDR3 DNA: TGTGCCAGTAGCGTCTTAACAGGGGAGCAGTACTTC. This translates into CASSVLTGEQYF.